This TCR beta chain was identified during a study of T cell repertoires in cytomegalovirus infection. TCRdb ran MiXCR on the reads and lists one entry per CDR3 protein. The sample records approximately 500,000 distinct CDR3 sequences, about 17% being singletons. Details on this clonotype: Given the absence of the conserved phenylalanine or tryptophan at the CDR3 end, a read error is likely.

What was sequenced was CD8+ T cells from PBMCs. The clonotype was recovered from a human donor in good health (CMV status not recorded). Some clones in this sample may be carry-over from other donors' samples.

CDR3 region: CASSQESSYSTDTQYL. As DNA, the CDR3 is TGTGCCAGCAGCCAAGAGAGCAGCTATAGCACAGATACGCAGTATTTG. The V call is TRBV3-1, the J call TRBJ2-3, with D uncertain. Germline values: CDR1 LGHDT, CDR2 YNNKEL (reference sequence). The CDR3 runs to 16 residues. V gave up 0 bases and J gave up 0 bases, with 10 bases separating them.